This T cell receptor beta chain is drawn from a study of T cells in Graves' hyperthyroidism and ophthalmopathy. The study, taken as a whole, reports: Most thyroid clonotypes that were expanded above 0.001 also turned up in blood. In the analysis, a 13 V-J model separated ophthalmopathy from stable hyperthyroidism.

The CDR3 regions of TCR beta were amplified from RNA transcripts. With the HTBI primer set, the TCR CDR3 went through a first round of RT-PCR. TCRdb redid the calling of the multiplex PCR reads with MiXCR, one entry per CDR3 protein. Of about 130,000 distinct CDR3 sequences in the sample, roughly a fifth were seen once. Germline CDR1 and CDR2: LGHNT and FRNRAP. CDR3 size: 13 residues. V gave up 4 bases and J gave up 4 bases; unmatched junction bases: 2. Uncontrolled infection, other autoimmune disease, pregnancy or lactation disqualified patients from enrolment. Points on this clonotype: Its antigen remains unknown.

The sample comprised blood. This TCR was recovered from a woman aged 45-65 years with Graves' hyperthyroidism that later progressed to Graves' ophthalmopathy. This chain joins TRBV12-5 and TRBJ1-2; 8 bases match TRBD1. CDR3 DNA sequence: TGTGCTAGTGGTTATACAGGGGGCTATGGCTACACCTTC. Protein product: CASGYTGGYGYTF.